These 29 T cell receptor beta chains came from one sample sequenced in a study of Tregs in tolerant kidney transplant recipients. Libraries were prepared by immunoSEQ multiplex PCR; TCRdb keeps only in-frame clonotypes and omits some of them. The sample holds tens of thousands of clones, around nine tenths seen once. Sample: CD8+ T cells from blood. The origin of the receptors is a human donor in good health.

The J gene is TRBJ2-3, the V gene TRBV7-8; 8 positions agree with TRBD2. Trimming at V came to 5 bases and at J to 3 bases, leaving 7 bases not matched to a gene. CDR3 length equals 15 residues. In germline, CDR1 is SGHVS, CDR2 FQNEAQ. In DNA form, the CDR3 reads TGTGCCAGCAGCCCTATTGGACTAGCAACAGATACGCAGTATTTT. Translated, it gives CASSPIGLATDTQYF.

Only one count was recorded for this clone. The chain uses TRBV18 and TRBJ2-7, with D tentatively TRBD1 or TRBD2 (5 bases each). Germline assignment: CDR1 KGHSH and CDR2 LQKENI. Trimming cost V 5 bases and J 5 bases, with 16 bases left between them. This CDR3 comprises 14 residues. CDR3 nucleotide sequence: TGTGCCAGCTCAACATCCGGGGCGCCTGACGAGCAGTACTTC. Translated, it gives CASSTSGAPDEQYF.

V and J are TRBV19 and TRBJ1-2, with 8 positions matching TRBD1. After removal of 4 bases from V and 0 bases from J, the junction contained 4 bases not matched to a gene. CDR3 length: 15 residues. Germline loops: CDR1 LNHDA, CDR2 SQIVND (reference sequence). This CDR3 is CASSSRRGPNYGYTF. CDR3 bases: TGTGCCAGTAGTAGTCGCAGGGGGCCTAACTATGGCTACACCTTC.

This chain uses TRBV19 with TRBJ2-7; TRBD1 aligns across 7 bases. Germline lookup yields CDR1 LNHDA and CDR2 SQIVND (reference sequence). The CDR3 loop spans 12 amino acids. The junction had 0 bases not matched to a gene; V was cut back by 4 bases and J by 3 bases. CDR3 DNA: TGTGCCAGTAGTAGGGACAGCTACGAGCAGTACTTC. It specifies CASSRDSYEQYF.

Concerning this clone: With only one base between it and a far larger clone, this is likely a read error. The rearrangement uses TRBV5-1 and TRBJ1-6, with D maybe TRBD1 (6 bases). This CDR3 has 17 residues. Between the trimmed V and J ends, which lost 2 bases and 4 bases, there was a span of 16 bases. Germline values: CDR1 SGHRS, CDR2 YFSETQ. The CDR3 spells CASSFFGDTAYNSPLHF. CDR3 nucleotide sequence: TGCGCCAGCAGCTTTTTTGGGGACACGGCGTATAATTCACCCCTCCACTTT.

J is TRBJ1-1 and V is TRBV5-1; no clear D. This CDR3 has 15 residues. Trimming removed 6 bases at V and 3 bases at J, with 18 bases between. CDR1 is SGHRS and CDR2 is YFSETQ in the germline V gene. The DNA of the CDR3 is TGCGCCAGCACCCCGGGCAGACGAAAACACACTGAAGCTTTCTTT. Amino acid sequence: CASTPGRRKHTEAFF.

The V call is TRBV4-1, the J call TRBJ2-1; TRBD2 matches at 10 bases. Germline CDR1 reads MGHRA; CDR2 reads YSYEKL. The V gene end was trimmed by 5 bases and the J gene end by 4 bases; junction bases not matched to a gene: 14. CDR3 length equals 18 residues. CDR3 sequence reads: CASSWASGSHKVYNEQFF. CDR3 bases: TGCGCCAGCAGCTGGGCTAGCGGGAGCCACAAGGTATACAATGAGCAGTTCTTC.

This chain joins TRBV7-6 and TRBJ2-7; 7 bases align to TRBD1. Trimming removed 3 bases from V and 2 bases from J; junction bases left unmatched: 1. Germline assignment: CDR1 SGHVS and CDR2 FNYEAQ. This CDR3 region has 13 residues. CDR3 in amino acids: CASSLGTAYEQYF. CDR3 nucleotide sequence: TGTGCCAGCAGCTTGGGGACAGCCTACGAGCAGTACTTC. The complete variable domain, with remaining parts taken from reference TRBV7-6 and TRBJ2-7, reads GAGVSQSPRYKVTKRGQDVALRCDPISGHVSLYWYRQALGQGPEFLTYFNYEAQQDKSGLPNDRFSAERPEGSISTLTIQRTEQRDSAMYRCASSLGTAYEQYFGPGTRLTVT.

This clone was seen a handful of times. V gene TRBV6-4 combines with J gene TRBJ2-6; D possibly corresponds to TRBD1 (6 bases). V gave up 4 bases and J gave up 0 bases, with 10 bases separating them. Germline CDR1 MRHNA, CDR2 SNTAGT. The CDR3 has 16 amino acids. The CDR3 nucleotides are TGTGCCAGCAGTGTGACAGGACTCTCTGGGGCCAACGTCCTGACTTTC. This codes for CASSVTGLSGANVLTF.

This clone has a single count. The chain employs TRBV27 and TRBJ1-2; 7 nucleotides match TRBD1. This CDR3 has 14 amino acids. The V gene's germline CDR1 is MNHEY and CDR2 SMNVEV (reference sequence). With 3 bases clipped from V and 7 bases from J, the junction kept 8 bases outside the gene matches. The CDR3 DNA is TGTGCCAGCAGTTTCGGCGAGGGGGCAAGTGGCTACACCTTC. This sequence encodes CASSFGEGASGYTF.

CDR3 region: CASSSHTDTQYF. The CDR3 DNA follows: TGCGCCAGCAGCTCTCATACAGATACGCAGTATTTT. V and J are TRBV5-1 and TRBJ2-3, with D hard to call. Trimming left V 3 bases short and J 3 bases short, with 5 bases between. The CDR3 sequence is 12 residues long. Germline CDR1 SGHRS, CDR2 YFSETQ.

The V and J genes are TRBV7-9 and TRBJ1-3; D gene unclear. V was pared by 4 bases and J by 1 base, with 8 bases between. This CDR3 spans 14 amino acids. Germline V lookup: CDR1 SEHNR, CDR2 FQNEAQ (reference sequence). CDR3 sequence: CASSSWTSGNTIYF. CDR3 DNA: TGTGCCAGCAGCTCCTGGACTTCTGGAAACACCATATATTTT.

The chain is built from TRBV10-3 and TRBJ2-7; D remains unclear. CDR1 is ENHRY and CDR2 is SYGVKD in the germline V gene. V lost 2 bases, J lost 4 bases, and 6 bases lay in between. The CDR3 is 12 amino acids. Here the CDR3 DNA reads TGTGCCATCAGTGAGAGAGATTACGAGCAGTACTTC. Its translation is CAISERDYEQYF.

This rearrangement joins TRBV4-1 to TRBJ2-5; no reliable D call. Per the germline V gene, CDR1 is MGHRA and CDR2 is YSYEKL. This CDR3 comprises 14 residues. The V end lost 0 bases, the J end lost 7 bases, and 12 bases lay between the germline ends. CDR3 in amino acids: CASSQERSTGTQYF. CDR3 sequence (DNA): TGCGCCAGCAGCCAAGAGCGTTCAACGGGGACCCAGTACTTC.

This clone showed up just once. The chain links TRBV5-4 to TRBJ2-7, with TRBD2 identical over 7 bases. Germline V lookup: CDR1 SGHNT, CDR2 YYREEE (reference sequence). The CDR3 sequence is 12 residues long. Trimming took 2 bases from V and 6 from J; bases not matched to a gene: 2. DNA for the CDR3: TGTGCCAGCAGCTTTGGGGGGGGCGAGCAGTACTTC. It translates to CASSFGGGEQYF.

The rearrangement links TRBV19 to TRBJ2-1; 12 nucleotides line up with TRBD2. With 5 bases clipped from V and 3 bases from J, the junction kept 2 bases outside the gene matches. Per the germline V gene, CDR1 is LNHDA and CDR2 is SQIVND (reference sequence). The CDR3 loop spans 15 amino acids. The CDR3 DNA reads as TGTGCCAGTAGTGCACTAGCGGGGGGCTACAATGAGCAGTTCTTC. Its protein product is CASSALAGGYNEQFF. Full variable domain (missing parts from reference TRBV19 and TRBJ2-1): DGGITQSPKYLFRKEGQNVTLSCEQNLNHDAMYWYRQDPGQGLRLIYYSQIVNDFQKGDIAEGYSVSREKKESFPLTVTSAQKNPTAFYLCASSALAGGYNEQFFGPGTRLTVL.

This clone has just one count. The CDR3 DNA reads as TGTGCCTGGAGTCTCCACCGGGAGCACGAGCAGTACTTC. This gives the protein CAWSLHREHEQYF. This chain links TRBV30 with TRBJ2-7; D perhaps matches TRBD2 (6 bases). Trimming left V 2 bases short and J 5 bases short, with 13 bases between. The CDR3 sequence is 13 residues long. CDR1 is GTSNPN and CDR2 is SVGIG in the germline V gene (reference sequence).

V gene TRBV4-1 combines with J gene TRBJ1-1; 9 positions match TRBD1. CDR1 and CDR2 (germline): MGHRA, YSYEKL. This CDR3 comprises 14 residues. Unmatched junction bases numbered 4, after V lost 5 bases and J lost 3 bases. This CDR3 reads CASSTGQGHTEAFF. The CDR3 DNA reads TGCGCCAGCAGCACGGGACAGGGACACACTGAAGCTTTCTTT.

This chain joins TRBV5-6 and TRBJ2-1; no reliable D call. Germline V lookup: CDR1 SGHDT, CDR2 YYEEEE. The CDR3 spans 12 residues. The V end lost 1 base, the J end lost 4 bases, and 3 bases lay between the germline ends. Here the CDR3 reads CASSLNYNEQFF. In nucleotides, the CDR3 is TGTGCCAGCAGCTTGAATTACAATGAGCAGTTCTTC.

V is TRBV30 and J is TRBJ1-5, with unresolved D. CDR1 is GTSNPN, CDR2 SVGIG, per germline (reference sequence). This CDR3 is built from 13 residues. Trimming pared 0 bases from V and 6 bases from J, leaving 9 bases between. This chain's CDR3 is CAWSVTTGQPQHF. CDR3 coding DNA: TGTGCCTGGAGTGTTACCACCGGTCAGCCCCAGCATTTT.

This chain joins TRBV13 and TRBJ2-7, with D perhaps TRBD1 or TRBD2 (6 bases each). Trimming took off 5 bases at V and 3 bases at J, with 14 bases between the two ends. Germline CDR1 and CDR2: PRHDT and FYEKMQ (reference sequence). CDR3 length equals 14 residues. The CDR3 bases are TGTGCCAGCAGCCGGGGGCTAGCTGGCTACGAGCAGTACTTC. Protein: CASSRGLAGYEQYF.

This clone was recorded only once. The rearrangement links TRBV19 to TRBJ1-1, with a possible D match to TRBD1 (5 bases). Trimming removed 1 base from V and 4 bases from J, with 10 bases in between. Germline V gene sequence: CDR1 LNHDA, CDR2 SQIVND (reference sequence). CDR3 length: 14 residues. The DNA of the CDR3 is TGTGCCAGTAGTATAGGGGGCGGGGGCACTGAAGCTTTCTTT. Translated, it gives CASSIGGGGTEAFF.

The chain recombines TRBV7-3 with TRBJ2-1; D remains ambiguous. From germline, CDR1 is SGHTA and CDR2 FQGTGA. With 5 bases removed from V and 2 bases from J, the gap between germline ends came to 16 bases. The CDR3 extends over 16 amino acids. CDR3: CASSLGSAPPYNEQFF. The CDR3 bases are TGTGCCAGCAGCCTCGGCTCAGCGCCCCCCTACAATGAGCAGTTCTTC. The full variable domain, completed using reference TRBV7-3 and TRBJ2-1, is GAGVSQTPSNKVTEKGKYVELRCDPISGHTALYWYRQSLGQGPEFLIYFQGTGAADDSGLPNDRFFAVRPEGSVSTLKIQRTERGDSAVYLCASSLGSAPPYNEQFFGPGTRLTVL.

This CDR3 is CASSVSGGTDTQYF. The CDR3 bases are TGTGCCAGCAGCGTTAGCGGGGGGACAGATACGCAGTATTTT. The genes are TRBV9 and TRBJ2-3; 10 nucleotides match TRBD2. The length of the CDR3 is 14 residues. The V segment lost 2 bases and the J segment 3 bases; nucleotides outside the gene matches: 0. Germline V gives CDR1 SGDLS, CDR2 YYNGEE.

V gene TRBV19 combines with J gene TRBJ2-3, with D unclear. Per the germline V gene, CDR1 is LNHDA and CDR2 is SQIVND (reference sequence). The CDR3 has 15 residues. V was cut by 8 bases and J by 0 bases, with 15 bases left in between. As DNA, the CDR3 is TGTGCCAGTGGTCAAGGGCAGACTAGCACAGATACGCAGTATTTT. This gives the protein CASGQGQTSTDTQYF. The full variable domain, in which reference TRBV19 and TRBJ2-3 provide the parts outside the CDR3, is DGGITQSPKYLFRKEGQNVTLSCEQNLNHDAMYWYRQDPGQGLRLIYYSQIVNDFQKGDIAEGYSVSREKKESFPLTVTSAQKNPTAFYLCASGQGQTSTDTQYFGPGTRLTVL.

The V and J genes are TRBV5-1 and TRBJ1-2; 8 bases are shared with TRBD1. The CDR3 has 16 residues. J lost 4 bases, V lost 0 bases, and 8 bases had no gene match. From germline, CDR1 is SGHRS and CDR2 YFSETQ. For the CDR3, the DNA is TGCGCCAGCAGCTTGGAAGGGACAGGCTACTTCTATGGCTACACCTTC. Encoded protein: CASSLEGTGYFYGYTF.

The chain uses TRBV7-8 and TRBJ1-2; D remains unclear. This CDR3 contains 16 residues. Trimming removed 3 bases from V and 3 bases from J, with 17 bases in between. CDR1 and CDR2 from the germline V gene are SGHVS and FQNEAQ. Here the CDR3 DNA reads TGTGCCAGCAGCTTTCCGAGCGCGTCGGCGGACTATGGCTACACCTTC. Its protein is CASSFPSASADYGYTF.

V usage is TRBV7-9 and J usage is TRBJ2-7; the match to TRBD1 covers 8 bases. Germline values: CDR1 SEHNR, CDR2 FQNEAQ (reference sequence). CDR3 size: 14 residues. V lost 5 bases and J lost 5; bases outside the gene matches: 8. The DNA of the CDR3 is TGTGCCAGCAGCCCCCGACAGGGGCAGGACGAGCAGTACTTC. Protein product: CASSPRQGQDEQYF.

The rearrangement joins TRBV29-1 to TRBJ2-7, with D perhaps matching TRBD1 or TRBD2 (5 bases each). Trimming left V 3 bases short and J 4 bases short, with 13 bases between. Germline V gene data show CDR1 as SQVTM and CDR2 as ANQGSEA. There are 13 residues in the CDR3. In DNA form, the CDR3 reads TGCAGCGTTGAGGAGGACAATCCGTACGAGCAGTACTTC. Residues: CSVEEDNPYEQYF.